One and the same sample provided the 7 T cell receptor beta chains below, sequenced in a study of T-cell memory formation after mild COVID-19. MiXCR, run by TCRdb on the 5' RACE reads, gives a single entry per CDR3 protein. The repertoire holds about 190,000 distinct CDR3 sequences, with about 10% as singletons. Sequencing was carried out using PBMCs or a T cell subset sorted from them (not recorded which). These receptors were obtained from a young man who had mild COVID-19 (a few samples of this study predate the infection). Cell type and time point are not known.

The sample holds a few counts of this clonotype. CDR3 in amino acids: CASSPPGQGWNEQFF. DNA of the CDR3: TGTGCCAGCAGTCCCCCGGGACAGGGGTGGAATGAGCAGTTCTTC. The V and J genes are TRBV28 and TRBJ2-1; the match to TRBD1 covers 10 bases. CDR3 length equals 15 residues. Germline V CDR1 and CDR2: MDHEN, SYDVKM. Unmatched junction bases numbered 8, after V lost 5 bases and J lost 7 bases.

This clonotype was picked up a small number of times. An end of the junction differs from the germline gene, which may be a read error. The chain carries TRBV12-3 or TRBV12-4 and TRBJ2-7; the match to TRBD1 covers 9 bases. The CDR3 runs 11 residues. The CDR3 coding sequence is TGTGCCAGCAGTTCGGGGGACAGGGTGCACTTC. Translation gives CASSSGDRVHF.

Regarding this clonotype: One base away lies a much larger clone, so this may be a sequencing read error. The rearrangement joins TRBV12-3 or TRBV12-4 to TRBJ2-3, with D perhaps matching TRBD1 or TRBD2 (5 bases each). There are 15 residues in the CDR3. The CDR3 spells CGSSPVGERSDTQYF. CDR3 in DNA: TGTGGCAGCAGCCCCGTGGGGGAAAGGTCAGATACGCAGTATTTT.

The rearrangement uses TRBV20-1 and TRBJ2-7; TRBD1 aligns across 8 bases. J gave up 4 bases and V 0 bases, and 5 bases lay outside the gene matches. CDR3 length: 14 amino acids. Germline V gene sequence: CDR1 DFQATT, CDR2 SNEGSKA (reference sequence). The CDR3 loop is CSARDAGGDYEQYV. DNA for the CDR3: TGCAGTGCTAGAGATGCAGGGGGCGATTACGAGCAGTACGTC.

This clonotype was counted only a few times. The V call is TRBV4-3, the J call TRBJ1-1; 7 positions agree with TRBD1. CDR1 and CDR2 (germline): LGHNA, YSLEER. The CDR3 covers 15 residues. The trim removed 0 bases at V and 1 base at J, leaving 2 bases unmatched. This CDR3 is CASSQDYRGNTEAFF. DNA for the CDR3: TGCGCCAGCAGCCAAGACTACAGGGGGAACACTGAAGCTTTCTTT.

This clonotype was observed a handful of times. This sequence joins TRBV27 and TRBJ1-1; 8 nucleotides align to TRBD1. The CDR3 consists of 15 residues. V lost 5 bases and J lost 0; bases outside the gene matches: 5. Germline loops: CDR1 MNHEY, CDR2 SMNVEV (reference sequence). This CDR3 reads CASSPGDRMNTEAFF. The CDR3 DNA reads as TGTGCCAGCAGTCCGGGGGACAGGATGAACACTGAAGCTTTCTTT.

The V and J genes are TRBV7-9 and TRBJ1-2, with TRBD1 matching 9 bases. Unmatched junction bases numbered 5, after V lost 3 bases and J lost 6 bases. The CDR3 spans 14 residues. Germline V CDR1 and CDR2: SEHNR, FQNEAQ (reference sequence). The CDR3 DNA sequence: TGTGCCAGCAGCTTGTTACAGGGGGCGGATGGCTACACCTTC. This encodes CASSLLQGADGYTF.